In its sample, the clone carrying this T cell receptor beta chain was seen a few times. This record comes from a study of identical twins. Per the germline V gene, CDR1 is MNHEY and CDR2 is SVGEGT. V lost 2 bases and J 6 bases, leaving 17 bases between the germline ends. The CDR3 is 16 amino acids. The authors used template switching to add a universal primer site and gave cDNA unique molecular identifiers. TCRdb independently ran MiXCR on the 5' RACE reads; one entry per CDR3 protein. The table has about 200,000 distinct CDR3 sequences, roughly 10% seen once. The specimen was memory (CD45RO+) T cells sorted from blood. The receptor was isolated from a woman aged 18-29 years in good health. V is TRBV6-2 or TRBV6-3 and J is TRBJ2-1, with D possibly TRBD1 on 5 matching bases. The CDR3 loop is CASSYGADQHSNEQFF. The CDR3, as DNA: TGTGCCAGCAGTTACGGGGCGGACCAACACTCCAATGAGCAGTTCTTC.